The following is a TCR beta chain sequence with its context. Its antigen is not identified. V lost 5 bases and J lost 5, with 24 bases in between. This CDR3 spans 17 amino acids. CDR1 is SGHTA and CDR2 is FQGNSA in the germline V gene. Tagging with unique molecular identifiers was a feature of the TCR beta cDNA libraries. Each sample of roughly 0.9 to 11 million input T cells yielded 500,000 or so cDNA molecules, so each molecule approximated one T cell. Each CDR3 protein is one row after TCRdb ran MiXCR on the PCR reads. The sample lists hundreds of thousands of distinct CDR3 sequences, 25% to 30% seen once, with more than 0.55% in the top ten. The data were obtained in a study of post-analysis software for immune sequencing data. Study details: Clinical courses comprised relapsing-remitting, secondary progressive and progressive-relapsing multiple sclerosis.

Whole-study findings and limits: Those samples that were prepared in the same batch co-clustered strongly by F measure. Elevated frequency relative to controls characterized a handful of TRBV segments in patients, TRBV5-6, TRBV5-1 and TRBV20-1 among them.

Sequenced material: blood. The clonotype comes from a girl under 18 with multiple sclerosis. The chain is built from TRBV7-2 and TRBJ2-5; perhaps TRBD2 as D (6 bases). CDR3 in DNA: TGTGCCAGCAGCCCCCACACCCGAATGGGAGGTGGCGAGACCCAGTACTTC. It codes for CASSPHTRMGGGETQYF. The entire variable domain, with the rest obtained from reference TRBV7-2 and TRBJ2-5, is as follows: GAGVSQSPSNKVTEKGKDVELRCDPISGHTALYWYRQSLGQGLEFLIYFQGNSAPDKSGLPSDRFSAERTGGSVSTLTIQRTQQEDSAVYLCASSPHTRMGGGETQYFGPGTRLLVL.